Listed below are T cell receptor beta chains from one sample, sequenced in a study of T cell repertoires in cytomegalovirus infection. From the reads, TCRdb called clonotypes with MiXCR, one entry per CDR3 protein. The sample has approximately 490,000 distinct CDR3 sequences, approximately 11% seen once. The sequenced sample was PBMCs. The receptors shown here come from a human donor in good health (CMV status not recorded). Some clones in this sample may be carry-over from other donors' samples. Each CDR3 is given without its conserved first and last residue. D genes are given only for firm matches.

j_gene | d_gene | v_gene | CDR3aa
TRBJ1-4 | TRBD1 | TRBV7-9 | ASSTGTGRGEKLF
TRBJ2-1 | . | TRBV2 | ASSDQLGPPSYNEQF
TRBJ1-2 | . | TRBV10-3 | AISAERVYGYT
TRBJ2-5 | TRBD1 | TRBV11-3 | ASSLGSGQGKETQY
TRBJ1-5 | . | TRBV5-8 | ASSRRGGGNQPQH
TRBJ1-1 | . | TRBV2 | ASSLSGGVGNTEAF
TRBJ1-5 | . | TRBV24-1 | ATSDPGKYQPQH
TRBJ2-7 | . | TRBV15 | ATSAGPTPYEQY
TRBJ2-1 | TRBD2 | TRBV6-5 | ASGERGYNEQF
TRBJ2-1 | TRBD2 | TRBV7-3 | ASSSSREDEQF
TRBJ2-5 | TRBD2 | TRBV7-2 | ASSGASGAYTQETQY
TRBJ1-4 | TRBD1 | TRBV3-1 | ASSQDDRAEKLF
TRBJ2-1 | . | TRBV25-1 | ASSGVSSYNEQF
TRBJ2-5 | TRBD1 | TRBV6-1 | ASNADRVGTQY
TRBJ2-5 | . | TRBV5-5 | ASAGRVGFQETQY
TRBJ1-4 | . | TRBV5-4 | ASSFDPGATNEKLF
TRBJ1-5 | . | TRBV20-1 | SAREGGVSNQPQH
TRBJ1-5 | TRBD1 | TRBV20-1 | SAFPGQKNQPQH
TRBJ2-1 | TRBD2 | TRBV10-3 | ATSGGRGDNEQF
TRBJ1-3 | TRBD1 | TRBV15 | ATSREDRLSGNTIY
TRBJ2-1 | TRBD2 | TRBV6-6 | ASSYLGTSGKLNYNEQF
TRBJ1-3 | TRBD1 | TRBV5-6 | ASSFLRGPNTIY
TRBJ2-2 | . | TRBV6-1 | ASSEVWTHTGELF
TRBJ2-3 | . | TRBV7-2 | ASSLPRGNTQY
TRBJ2-1 | . | TRBV2 | ASSELPYNEQF
TRBJ2-5 | TRBD2 | TRBV7-6 | ASRKIAGGQETQY
TRBJ1-4 | . | TRBV20-1 | SAQGPREKLF
TRBJ2-1 | . | TRBV19 | ASRQSGITTSNEQF
TRBJ1-1 | . | TRBV20-1 | SARPARGLTEAF
TRBJ2-3 | . | TRBV19 | ASSIERHTQY
TRBJ1-1 | . | TRBV18 | ASSLGTPLNTEAF
TRBJ2-5 | . | TRBV5-6 | ASSSPLRVQGETQY
TRBJ2-7 | TRBD1 | TRBV28 | ASSRDRERGYEQY
TRBJ2-6 | TRBD1 | TRBV5-6 | ASSLGQGFPGANVLT
TRBJ2-3 | TRBD2 | TRBV14 | ASSPLGLAGTDTQY
TRBJ1-4 | . | TRBV5-1 | ASSRNTANEKLF
TRBJ1-2 | . | TRBV6-5 | ASISGVGYT